This T cell receptor beta chain was obtained from a study of CD8 T cells in Susac syndrome. Turning to the study itself: Within the sequenced group of Susac syndrome patients, roughly 6 showed active disease and eight were in remission.

Study outcomes and limitations: Susac CD8+ cells expanded clonally the most in TEMRA cells and in active patients.

With respect to this clonotype: Its antigen remains unknown.

The T cells that were sequenced for TCR beta were CD8+ and CD4+ cells from blood. This CDR3 is 11 amino acids long. Trimming left V 3 bases short and J 5 bases short, with 8 bases between. Looked up from germline, CDR1 is SQVTM and CDR2 is ANQGSEA. RNA totalling about 0.45 to 1 ug underwent reverse transcription with random hexamers. The immunoSEQ assay covered 54 Vbeta and 13 Jbeta segments for CDR3. From the immunoSEQ multiplex PCR reads, TCRdb called clonotypes with MiXCR, one entry per CDR3 protein. The sample records 70,000 to 85,000 distinct CDR3 sequences, roughly 96% being singletons. The sequencing sample was made of CD8+ T cells from PBMCs. The sequence came from a human donor with Susac syndrome. The V call is TRBV29-1, the J call TRBJ2-7, with D perhaps matching TRBD2 (5 bases). The CDR3 loop reads CSVDYGDEQYF. As DNA, the CDR3 is TGCAGCGTTGATTACGGGGACGAGCAGTACTTC.